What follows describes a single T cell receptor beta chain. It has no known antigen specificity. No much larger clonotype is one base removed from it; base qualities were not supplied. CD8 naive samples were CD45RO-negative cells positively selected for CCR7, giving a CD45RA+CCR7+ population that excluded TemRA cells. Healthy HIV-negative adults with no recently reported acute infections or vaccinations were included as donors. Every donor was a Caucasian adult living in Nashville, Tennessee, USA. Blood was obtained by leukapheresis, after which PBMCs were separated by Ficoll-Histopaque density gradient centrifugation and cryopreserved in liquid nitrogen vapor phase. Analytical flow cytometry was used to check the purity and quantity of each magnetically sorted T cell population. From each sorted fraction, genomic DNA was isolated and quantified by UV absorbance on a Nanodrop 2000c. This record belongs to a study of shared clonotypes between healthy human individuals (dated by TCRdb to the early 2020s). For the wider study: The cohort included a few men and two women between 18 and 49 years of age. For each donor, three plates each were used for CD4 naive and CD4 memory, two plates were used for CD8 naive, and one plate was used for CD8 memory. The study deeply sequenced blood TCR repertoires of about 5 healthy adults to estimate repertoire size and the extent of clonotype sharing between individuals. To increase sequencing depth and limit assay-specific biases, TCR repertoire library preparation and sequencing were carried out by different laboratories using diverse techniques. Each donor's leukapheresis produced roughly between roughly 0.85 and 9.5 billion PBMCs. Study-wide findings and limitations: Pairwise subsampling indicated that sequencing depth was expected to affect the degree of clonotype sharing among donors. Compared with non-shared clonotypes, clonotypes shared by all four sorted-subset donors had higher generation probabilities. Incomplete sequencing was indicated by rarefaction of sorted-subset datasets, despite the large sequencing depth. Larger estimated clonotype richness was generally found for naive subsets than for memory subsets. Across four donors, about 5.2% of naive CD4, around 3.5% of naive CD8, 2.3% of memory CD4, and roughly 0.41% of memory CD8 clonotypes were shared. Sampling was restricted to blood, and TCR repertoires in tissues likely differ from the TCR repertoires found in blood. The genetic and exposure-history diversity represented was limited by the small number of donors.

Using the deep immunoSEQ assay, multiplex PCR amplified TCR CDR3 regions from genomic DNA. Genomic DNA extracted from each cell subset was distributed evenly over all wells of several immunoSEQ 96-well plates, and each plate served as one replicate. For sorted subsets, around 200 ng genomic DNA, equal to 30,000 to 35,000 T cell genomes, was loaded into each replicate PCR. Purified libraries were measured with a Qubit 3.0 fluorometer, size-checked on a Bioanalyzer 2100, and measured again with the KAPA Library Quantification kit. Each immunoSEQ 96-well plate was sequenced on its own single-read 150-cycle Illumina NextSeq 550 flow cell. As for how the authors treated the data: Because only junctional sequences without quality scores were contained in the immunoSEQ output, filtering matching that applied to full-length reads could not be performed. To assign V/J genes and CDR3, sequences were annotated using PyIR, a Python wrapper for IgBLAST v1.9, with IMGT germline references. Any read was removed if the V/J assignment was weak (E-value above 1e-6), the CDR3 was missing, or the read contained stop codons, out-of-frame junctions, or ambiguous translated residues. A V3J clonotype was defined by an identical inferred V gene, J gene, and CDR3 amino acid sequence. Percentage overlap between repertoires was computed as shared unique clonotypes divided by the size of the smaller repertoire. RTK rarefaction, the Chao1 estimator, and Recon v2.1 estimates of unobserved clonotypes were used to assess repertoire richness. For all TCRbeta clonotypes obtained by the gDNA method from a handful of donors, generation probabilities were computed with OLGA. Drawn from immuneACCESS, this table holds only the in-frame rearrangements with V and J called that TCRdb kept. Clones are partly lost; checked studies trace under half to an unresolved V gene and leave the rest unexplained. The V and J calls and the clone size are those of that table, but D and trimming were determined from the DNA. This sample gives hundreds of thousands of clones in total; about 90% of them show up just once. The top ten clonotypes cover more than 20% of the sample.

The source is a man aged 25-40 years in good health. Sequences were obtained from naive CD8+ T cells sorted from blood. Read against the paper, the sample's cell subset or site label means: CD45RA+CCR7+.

The CDR3 sequence is CASSLDREGSNQPQHF. The sequence in DNA is TGTGCCAGCAGCTTGGACAGGGAAGGAAGCAATCAGCCCCAGCATTTT. This receptor chain uses TRBV7-9 and TRBJ1-5; 8 central bases correspond to TRBD1. Including cysteine and phenylalanine, the CDR3 has 16 amino acids. Only CDR3 DNA remains: 48 bases, in frame from the first base. For this chain, trimming is 3 bases at the V end and 1 base at the J end, and the number of junction bases without a gene match is 5. The germline V gene (reference sequence) yields SEHNR for CDR1 and FQNEAQ for CDR2.